The present TCR beta chain was sequenced within a study of identical twins. This clonotype occurred a few times. Its cognate antigen is unknown. TCRdb analysed the 5' RACE reads with MiXCR anew, one entry per CDR3 protein. The data hold roughly 490,000 distinct CDR3 sequences, with roughly an eighth observed a single time. Germline values: CDR1 SGHTA, CDR2 FQGNSA. The junction had 10 bases not matched to a gene; V was cut back by 0 bases and J by 4 bases. The CDR3 has 19 amino acids. The study's findings and limits: Sharing of beta out-of-frame sequences by twins showed a weaker excess. For cord blood, abundant beta clonotypes had fewer insertions, unlike memory repertoires, which showed none.

The sample was also reused in another study, on yellow fever vaccine responses in identical twins.

The receptor was derived from a woman aged 18-35 years in good health. Source material: CD4+ T cells sorted from blood. The V call is TRBV7-2, the J call TRBJ2-6; 9 bases line up with TRBD1. The chain's CDR3 is CASSLALTGGVAGANVLTF. The CDR3 DNA reads as TGTGCCAGCAGCTTAGCGTTGACAGGGGGGGTGGCAGGGGCCAACGTCCTGACTTTC.